This T cell receptor beta chain was identified in a study of CD8 T cells in ankylosing spondylitis. The CDR3 runs to 12 residues. Per germline, CDR1 SGHRS and CDR2 YFSETQ. This clonotype was counted a few times. No antigen is known for it. Possible read error: a much larger clone is one base away. It was by quantitative 5'-RACE with molecular barcodes that TCR beta libraries were made. TCRdb called the 5' RACE reads again in MiXCR, with one record for every CDR3 protein. This table has over 200,000 distinct CDR3 sequences, approximately 10% appearing once. Points from the study as a whole: Within ankylosing spondylitis blood, a TCR beta motif made up of several highly homologous variants appeared to be characteristic. Disease-associated clones were CD8+ and fairly uncommon in peripheral blood.

The sequenced sample was blood, either unsorted or a sorted T cell fraction (not recorded which). This clonotype was sampled from a male donor with ankylosing spondylitis or in good health (not recorded which). The chain employs TRBV5-1 and TRBJ1-2; possibly TRBD1 for D (6 bases). The CDR3 DNA reads as TGCGCCAGCCGGGGGGGCACGGATGGCGACACCTTC. This translates into CASRGGTDGDTF.